This T cell receptor beta chain was sequenced in a study of Graves' ophthalmopathy and Graves' hyperthyroidism. Notes on the study in general: The majority of expanded thyroid clonotypes above 0.001 frequency also occurred in blood.

The germline V gene encodes CDR1 ENHRY and CDR2 SYGVKD. The CDR3 length is 14 residues. Deletions cut 3 bases from V and 7 bases from J, with 15 bases between. This clonotype appeared a single time. The antigen remains undetermined. Amplification targeted the TCR beta CDR3 regions, with RNA transcripts as the source material. First-round RT-PCR used HTBI primers; second-round multiplex PCR followed. MiXCR, run by TCRdb on the multiplex PCR reads, gives a single entry per CDR3 protein. The profile shows roughly 51,000 distinct CDR3 sequences, over 45% of them singletons. None of the included patients had other autoimmune diseases, uncontrolled infections, pregnancy or lactation, as these led to exclusion. Diagnostic conclusions were grounded in clinical symptoms, serum thyroxine, TRAb, thyroid ultrasound and orbital computed tomography. Fresh peripheral blood (around 9.7 ml) yielded the PBMCs.

Sequencing was carried out using peripheral blood. This receptor was taken from an adult man with Graves' ophthalmopathy. The J gene is TRBJ2-5, the V gene TRBV10-3; the D gene is possibly TRBD1 (5 bases). The CDR3 DNA reads as TGTGCCATCAGTGACTCAGGGTTAAGAGGGACCCAGTACTTC. Amino acid sequence: CAISDSGLRGTQYF.